This T cell receptor (beta chain) is from a study of regulatory and conventional T cells in RAG deficiency. Assay used: immunoSEQ multiplex PCR; TCRdb lists only in-frame clones, some missing. The table includes roughly 28,000 clones, about 93% detected once. Regulatory T cells were sorted from blood as CD4+ CD25-high CD127-low cells. V was pared by 5 bases and J by 3 bases, with 10 bases between. Germline assignment: CDR1 SGHTA and CDR2 FQGNSA. The CDR3 loop spans 13 amino acids. The same sample was also used in a study of regulatory T cells. That source adds: The primer mix had 52 TRBV and 13 TRBJ primers.

This sequence originates from a human donor in good health. This rearrangement joins TRBV7-2 to TRBJ2-5; D may match TRBD1 or TRBD2 (5 bases each). Sequenced sample: Tregs sorted from blood. The CDR3: CASSPGREETQYF. CDR3 nucleotides: TGTGCCAGCAGCCCAGGGCGGGAAGAGACCCAGTACTTC.